The 31 T cell receptor beta chains given below trace back to one sample, sequenced in a study of T cell changes during pregnancy in multiple sclerosis. Repertoires were generated with immunoSEQ multiplex PCR, while TCRdb's copy carries only in-frame clones and drops some. The top ten hold 0.4% to 0.6% of the sample, which has just under 40,000 clones, 90% seen once. The specimen was CD4+ T cells from peripheral blood mononuclear cells, collected in the first trimester of pregnancy. These receptors all come from a female donor in good health, enrolled as a control in a pregnancy study.

The chain combines TRBV4-3 with TRBJ1-1, with 7 nucleotides matching TRBD1. The germline V gene encodes CDR1 LGHNA and CDR2 YSLEER. V lost 3 bases and J lost 5; bases outside the gene matches: 6. The CDR3 has 14 residues. In DNA form, the CDR3 reads TGCGCCAGCAGCCAGAGTGGACAGGATACTGAAGCTTTCTTT. Translation: CASSQSGQDTEAFF.

The V call is TRBV18, the J call TRBJ1-1; TRBD1 might be the D (5 bases). CDR1 is KGHSH, CDR2 LQKENI, per germline. The CDR3 spans 15 residues. Trimming took off 6 bases at V and 1 base at J, with 15 bases between the two ends. The CDR3: CASSPSRGANTEAFF. In DNA form, the CDR3 reads TGTGCCAGCTCCCCGAGTAGGGGTGCGAACACTGAAGCTTTCTTT.

Only a few counts were recorded for this clone. J is TRBJ1-2 and V is TRBV30; perhaps TRBD1 as D (6 bases). The CDR3 totals 12 residues. The V gene lost 0 bases and the J gene lost 7 bases, with 9 bases spanning the gap. Germline V gives CDR1 GTSNPN, CDR2 SVGIG (reference sequence). The CDR3 protein is CAWSVGAGGYTF. CDR3 sequence (DNA): TGTGCCTGGAGTGTGGGGGCAGGTGGCTACACCTTC.

This clone has just a few counts. The chain carries TRBV4-3 and TRBJ1-1, with a possible D match to TRBD1 (5 bases). This CDR3 contains 13 residues. Trimming took 4 bases from V and 5 from J, leaving 11 bases between them. The V gene's germline CDR1 is LGHNA and CDR2 YSLEER. CDR3 protein: CASSLGRGTEAFF. CDR3 nucleotides: TGCGCCAGCAGCCTGGGCCGGGGGACTGAAGCTTTCTTT.

This clone was observed once. The V and J genes are TRBV11-1 and TRBJ2-1; TRBD2 agrees at 10 bases. Trimming cost V 3 bases and J 10 bases; bases outside gene matches: 12. Germline V CDR1 and CDR2: SGHAT, FQDESV (reference sequence). CDR3 size: 16 residues. Here the CDR3 DNA reads TGTGCCAGCAGCTTCGCCGAGCGGGGGGGCCATCAGGAGCAGTTCTTC. Protein product: CASSFAERGGHQEQFF. The variable domain in full, completed from reference TRBV11-1 and TRBJ2-1, reads EAEVAQSPRYKITEKSQAVAFWCDPISGHATLYWYRQILGQGPELLVQFQDESVVDDSQLPKDRFSAERLKGVDSTLKIQPAELGDSAMYLCASSFAERGGHQEQFFGPGTRLTVL.

The rearrangement uses TRBV7-9 and TRBJ1-2, with D uncertain. Looked up from germline, CDR1 is SEHNR and CDR2 is FQNEAQ (reference sequence). The CDR3 consists of 19 residues. V lost 5 bases, J lost 2 bases, and 27 bases lay in between. The CDR3 sequence is CASSATGVFGSTENYGYTF. As DNA, the CDR3 is TGTGCCAGCAGCGCGACGGGAGTTTTTGGCAGTACGGAAAACTATGGCTACACCTTC. Together with reference TRBV7-9 and TRBJ1-2, the CDR3 gives the full variable domain: DTGVSQNPRHKITKRGQNVTFRCDPISEHNRLYWYRQTLGQGPEFLTYFQNEAQLEKSRLLSDRFSAERPKGSFSTLEIQRTEQGDSAMYLCASSATGVFGSTENYGYTFGSGTRLTVV.

The chain uses TRBV28 and TRBJ2-3, with D possibly being TRBD2 (6 bases). Trimming took 7 bases from V and 3 from J, leaving 11 bases between them. CDR1 and CDR2 (germline): MDHEN, SYDVKM. The CDR3 covers 13 residues. CDR3 nucleotides: TGTGCCAGCAAGGCAGGGAGGACAGATACGCAGTATTTT. Protein product: CASKAGRTDTQYF.

The chain carries TRBV5-4 and TRBJ2-1; 8 positions agree with TRBD2. The junction had 9 bases not matched to a gene; V was cut back by 2 bases and J by 8 bases. Germline V gene data show CDR1 as SGHNT and CDR2 as YYREEE (reference sequence). There are 15 residues in the CDR3. The CDR3 loop is CASSLPGLDLYEQFF. CDR3 DNA: TGTGCCAGCAGCTTACCGGGACTAGATCTCTATGAGCAGTTCTTC.

The rearrangement uses TRBV5-4 and TRBJ2-1, with 9 nucleotides matching TRBD1. V was pared by 2 bases and J by 9 bases, with 9 bases of the junction left unmatched. The CDR3 has 15 residues. Germline V gene data show CDR1 as SGHNT and CDR2 as YYREEE (reference sequence). The CDR3 here is CASSLPGQGLGEQFF. DNA for the CDR3: TGTGCCAGCAGCTTACCGGGACAGGGCCTGGGTGAGCAGTTCTTC. Combining the CDR3 with reference TRBV5-4 and TRBJ2-1 gives the whole variable domain ETGVTQSPTHLIKTRGQQVTLRCSSQSGHNTVSWYQQALGQGPQFIFQYYREEENGRGNFPPRFSGLQFPNYSSELNVNALELDDSALYLCASSLPGQGLGEQFFGPGTRLTVL.

This sequence joins TRBV5-6 and TRBJ1-2; 7 nucleotides agree with TRBD1. Germline V CDR1 and CDR2: SGHDT, YYEEEE. This CDR3 region has 14 residues. Trimming took 4 bases from V and 0 from J; bases not matched to a gene: 3. CDR3 nucleotide sequence: TGTGCCAGCAGCCGGGACAGCGCTAACTATGGCTACACCTTC. Its translation: CASSRDSANYGYTF.

This chain connects TRBV18 to TRBJ1-4; 9 bases are a match to TRBD1. The length of the CDR3 is 15 residues. Per germline, CDR1 KGHSH and CDR2 LQKENI. After removal of 2 bases from V and 8 bases from J, the junction contained 6 bases not matched to a gene. CDR3 DNA: TGTGCCAGCTCACCAACGGACAGGGGCAAGGAAAAACTGTTTTTT. This encodes CASSPTDRGKEKLFF.

About this clone itself: A read error may produce the germline difference seen at one junction end. The chain combines TRBV29-1 with TRBJ1-4; a possible D gene is TRBD1 (5 bases). CDR1 is SQVTM and CDR2 is ANQGSEA in the germline V gene. The CDR3 has 14 residues. As DNA, the CDR3 is TGCAGCGTCCAACTTTCGACCGGGACTCCATCGACCGTTTTT. This translates into CSVQLSTGTPSTVF.

The gene calls are TRBV7-9 and TRBJ1-3, with D perhaps TRBD1 (6 bases). The germline V gene has CDR1 SEHNR and CDR2 FQNEAQ (reference sequence). This CDR3 spans 17 amino acids. V was pared by 5 bases and J by 3 bases, with 20 bases between. Written as DNA, the CDR3 is TGTGCCAGCAGCACCAGGGTCGGGGGGCGAGGTGGAAACACCATATATTTT. It translates to CASSTRVGGRGGNTIYF.

This clone was seen a few times. The rearrangement joins TRBV10-3 to TRBJ1-5, with D perhaps TRBD1 (6 bases). V gave up 4 bases and J gave up 2 bases, with 6 bases separating them. The CDR3 has 13 amino acids. Germline V gene lookup returns CDR1 ENHRY and CDR2 SYGVKD. CDR3 bases: TGTGCCATCAGTGGGACAGGCAATCAGCCCCAGCATTTT. Amino acid sequence: CAISGTGNQPQHF.

The chain links TRBV6-5 to TRBJ2-3; no definite D call. V lost 4 bases and J 9 bases, leaving 8 bases between the germline ends. From germline, CDR1 is MNHEY and CDR2 SVGAGI. This CDR3 has 11 amino acids. CDR3 sequence: CASSSISTQYF. DNA of the CDR3: TGTGCCAGCAGTTCAATTTCCACGCAGTATTTT.

The V call is TRBV6-6, the J call TRBJ2-1; 9 positions match TRBD2. The V segment lost 0 bases and the J segment 8 bases; nucleotides outside the gene matches: 2. The CDR3 runs to 14 residues. From germline, CDR1 is MNHNY and CDR2 SVGAGI (reference sequence). The CDR3 is CASSYSRTSDEQFF. CDR3 DNA sequence: TGTGCCAGCAGTTACTCGAGGACTAGCGATGAGCAGTTCTTC.

On this clone itself: Other DNA sequences in the sample encode the same CDR3. The J gene is TRBJ1-1, the V gene TRBV7-9; D gene uncertain. The CDR3 sequence is 13 residues long. V lost 2 bases and J lost 2, with 6 bases in between. Per the germline V gene, CDR1 is SEHNR and CDR2 is FQNEAQ (reference sequence). DNA of the CDR3: TGTGCCAGCAGCTTACGAGGTAACACTGAAGCTTTCTTT. This sequence encodes CASSLRGNTEAFF.

This clone has just one count. This chain's CDR3 is CASSQANEKLFF. Here the CDR3 DNA reads TGCGCCAGCAGTCAGGCTAATGAAAAACTGTTTTTT. V is TRBV5-1 and J is TRBJ1-4; D is unresolved. The CDR3 length is 12 residues. CDR1 is SGHRS, CDR2 YFSETQ, per germline. The V end lost 5 bases, the J end lost 3 bases, and 5 bases lay between the germline ends.

The chain uses TRBV7-8 and TRBJ1-5; D remains ambiguous. Trimming took 3 bases from V and 6 from J, leaving 12 bases between them. The CDR3 runs to 14 residues. Looked up from germline, CDR1 is SGHVS and CDR2 is FQNEAQ. As DNA, the CDR3 is TGTGCCAGCAGCTTGACCCCCTCGGGTCAGCCCCAGCATTTT. It codes for CASSLTPSGQPQHF.

There are a few counts of this clone. This chain uses TRBV7-2 with TRBJ2-5, with D possibly TRBD1 on 6 matching bases. Germline CDR1 reads SGHTA; CDR2 reads FQGNSA. CDR3 size: 15 residues. V dropped 4 bases and J dropped 3 bases, with 15 bases sitting between them. The CDR3 loop is CASSSGGQPEETQYF. CDR3 DNA: TGTGCCAGCAGCTCCGGAGGACAGCCGGAAGAGACCCAGTACTTC.

V and J are TRBV27 and TRBJ2-3; 8 nucleotides align to TRBD2. Germline loops: CDR1 MNHEY, CDR2 SMNVEV (reference sequence). There are 13 residues in the CDR3. J lost 6 bases, V lost 4 bases, and 3 bases had no gene match. DNA for the CDR3: TGTGCCAGCAGTTCGAGGACTAGCGATACGCAGTATTTT. It specifies CASSSRTSDTQYF.

This chain links TRBV19 with TRBJ1-2; 9 nucleotides agree with TRBD1. Germline V gene data show CDR1 as LNHDA and CDR2 as SQIVND (reference sequence). The CDR3 is made up of 15 amino acids. J gave up 7 bases and V 6 bases, and 12 bases lay outside the gene matches. CDR3 in amino acids: CASSDRGQGLVGYTF. As DNA, the CDR3 is TGTGCCAGTAGCGACCGGGGACAGGGACTGGTTGGCTACACCTTC.

The DNA of the CDR3 is TGTGCCAGCAGCAAAGGGGGCGAAACCTACGAGCAGTACTTC. Translation: CASSKGGETYEQYF. The genes are TRBV21-1 and TRBJ2-7; no check of the table's D call, TRBD1, against the DNA was made. TRBV21-1 is tagged as a pseudogene. This CDR3 has 14 residues.

This chain joins TRBV5-1 and TRBJ2-3; 8 nucleotides line up with TRBD2. The germline V gene has CDR1 SGHRS and CDR2 YFSETQ. The trim removed 7 bases at V and 6 bases at J, leaving 10 bases unmatched. CDR3 length: 14 amino acids. CDR3 DNA sequence: TGCGCCAGCCACTACGGGGGGGCGTCGGATACGCAGTATTTT. The encoded protein is CASHYGGASDTQYF.

This chain links TRBV6-5 with TRBJ1-1; D might be TRBD1 (5 bases). Germline lookup yields CDR1 MNHEY and CDR2 SVGAGI. The CDR3 length is 13 residues. Trimming pared 6 bases from V and 3 bases from J, leaving 11 bases between. The CDR3 reads CASRTTRDTEAFF. CDR3 nucleotide sequence: TGTGCCAGCAGGACAACCAGGGACACTGAAGCTTTCTTT.

The CDR3 DNA sequence: TGTGCCAGCAGCTTAGCGGGTAGCGGGGGGATTGGAGAGACCCAGTACTTC. It yields the protein CASSLAGSGGIGETQYF. V gene TRBV7-6 combines with J gene TRBJ2-5; TRBD2 matches 10 bases. Trimming removed 0 bases from V and 4 bases from J; junction bases left unmatched: 8. The germline V gene encodes CDR1 SGHVS and CDR2 FNYEAQ. This CDR3 has 17 residues.

The chain employs TRBV7-3 and TRBJ2-1, with D tentatively TRBD2 (6 bases). The germline V gene has CDR1 SGHTA and CDR2 FQGTGA. Trimming left V 3 bases short and J 8 bases short, with 17 bases between. This CDR3 spans 15 amino acids. The CDR3 is CASSFRDSSGHEQFF. CDR3 bases: TGTGCCAGCAGCTTTCGGGACTCTTCAGGCCATGAGCAGTTCTTC.

This chain links TRBV7-6 with TRBJ2-7, with a possible D match to TRBD1 (5 bases). Trimming left V 1 base short and J 3 bases short, with 10 bases between. Germline-derived CDR1 and CDR2 are SGHVS and FNYEAQ. The CDR3 is made up of 14 amino acids. The CDR3 DNA is TGTGCCAGCAGCTTAGGGGCAGGGATCTACGAGCAGTACTTC. Amino acids: CASSLGAGIYEQYF.

The chain carries TRBV5-4 and TRBJ2-5; TRBD1 matches at 7 bases. The CDR3 has 15 residues. The V gene's germline CDR1 is SGHNT and CDR2 YYREEE (reference sequence). V trimming: 4 bases; J trimming: 2 bases; junction bases outside the gene matches: 8. The CDR3 DNA reads as TGTGCCAGCAGCAGAAAGCCGGGACAGCAAGAGACCCAGTACTTC. Encoded protein: CASSRKPGQQETQYF.

The chain links TRBV30 to TRBJ2-3; D might be TRBD1 (6 bases). The ends were cut back, 3 bases at V and 6 bases at J, with 10 bases in the middle. Germline CDR1 GTSNPN, CDR2 SVGIG (reference sequence). The CDR3 has 12 amino acids. The CDR3 sequence: CAWRQGPDTQYF. The CDR3 DNA follows: TGTGCCTGGAGGCAGGGGCCTGATACGCAGTATTTT. Filled out from reference TRBV30 and TRBJ2-3, the complete variable domain reads SQTIHQWPATLVQPVGSPLSLECTVEGTSNPNLYWYRQAAGRGLQLLFYSVGIGQISSEVPQNLSASRPQDRQFILSSKKLLLSDSGFYLCAWRQGPDTQYFGPGTRLTVL.

The genes are TRBV4-1 and TRBJ2-3, with TRBD1 as a possible D gene (5 bases). From germline, CDR1 is MGHRA and CDR2 YSYEKL. The CDR3 contains 17 residues. Trimming left V 0 bases short and J 1 base short, with 14 bases between. The CDR3 sequence is CASSQDRGRAGTDTQYF. CDR3 bases: TGCGCCAGCAGCCAAGATCGAGGCAGGGCGGGCACAGATACGCAGTATTTT.